These T cell receptor beta chains were read from a single sample in a study of CD8+ T cells in alopecia areata. Libraries were prepared by immunoSEQ multiplex PCR; TCRdb keeps only in-frame clonotypes and omits some of them. Of about 210,000 clones listed, approximately 72% were seen once; the top ten hold approximately 1.2%. This specimen consisted of CD4+ T cells sorted from blood, obtained around week 42, from a patient treated with tofacitinib. These receptors were taken from a human donor with alopecia areata. Both conserved end residues are part of each CDR3. Fields, in order: CDR3 protein, CDR3 DNA, clone size, D gene, J gene, V gene. The D gene is left open where the match is weak. Rows give clone size only sometimes, using once, few, many, or a class for an expanded clone.

CASSVSGTGTGANVLTF TGCGCCAGCAGCGTCTCCGGGACAGGGACTGGGGCCAACGTCCTGACTTTC - TRBD1 TRBJ2-6 TRBV5-1
CAGSRGGGFQPQHF TGTGCCGGTTCTAGGGGCGGGGGGTTCCAGCCCCAGCATTTT once - TRBJ1-5 TRBV30
CASSDRGGELFF TGTGCCAGCAGTGACCGGGGCGGGGAGCTGTTTTTT few - TRBJ2-2 TRBV2
CASSFGTSGGEQYF TGTGCCAGCAGCTTCGGGACTAGCGGGGGCGAGCAGTACTTC - TRBD2 TRBJ2-7 TRBV11-2
CASSMSITYYEQYF TGTGCCAGTAGTATGTCGATAACCTACTACGAGCAGTACTTC - - TRBJ2-7 TRBV19
CSVQLDRAEQYF TGCAGCGTCCAATTAGACAGGGCCGAGCAGTACTTC - TRBD1 TRBJ2-7 TRBV29-1
CASRQGATGRMDSPLHF TGCGCCAGCCGCCAAGGGGCGACAGGGCGCATGGATTCACCCCTCCACTTT - TRBD1 TRBJ1-6 TRBV5-1
CAWRSSSGGNNVGEQYF TGTGCCTGGAGATCCTCCTCAGGGGGTAATAATGTTGGCGAGCAGTACTTC few TRBD1 TRBJ2-7 TRBV30
CASTIEGTSNQPQHF TGTGCCAGCACGATAGAGGGTACAAGCAATCAGCCCCAGCATTTT - - TRBJ1-5 TRBV6-6
CASGKDREGQYF TGTGCCAGCGGCAAAGACAGAGAAGGGCAGTATTTT few - TRBJ2-3 TRBV6-1
CASSFRSGGPLEQFF TGTGCCAGCAGCTTCAGGAGTGGGGGCCCGTTAGAGCAGTTCTTC - - TRBJ2-1 TRBV5-6
CSVGVNRGALRSHNEQFF TGCAGCGTTGGAGTGAACAGGGGCGCACTCCGGTCACACAATGAGCAGTTCTTC - TRBD1 TRBJ2-1 TRBV29-1
CASSWDSTYEQYF TGTGCCAGCAGCTGGGACAGCACCTACGAGCAGTACTTC - TRBD1 TRBJ2-7 TRBV14